This T cell receptor (beta chain) was sequenced for a study of identical twins. Study outcomes and limitations: Donors were not followed over many years; analysis was cross-sectional.

A universal primer site arose from template switching, and cDNA bore unique molecular identifiers. TCRdb fed the 5' RACE reads into MiXCR, producing one record per CDR3 protein. The sample holds under 400,000 distinct CDR3 sequences, approximately 10% seen once. With 4 bases removed from V and 6 bases from J, the gap between germline ends came to 17 bases. Germline-derived CDR1 and CDR2 are SGDLS and YYNGEE. The CDR3 contains 14 residues. Of note for this clonotype: What it binds is not known.

This chain joins TRBV9 and TRBJ2-7; D is possibly TRBD1 or TRBD2 (5 bases each). The sequencing input was naive T cells sorted from blood. This clonotype was sampled from a woman aged 45-65 years in good health. This chain's CDR3 is CASSPGPPGTEQYF. The CDR3 DNA is TGTGCCAGCAGCCCCGGGCCCCCCGGGACCGAGCAGTACTTC.